This note documents a single T cell receptor (beta chain) sequence. Trimming stripped 3 bases from V and 3 bases from J, with 13 bases between. This CDR3 is built from 15 residues. Germline V gene sequence: CDR1 MDHEN, CDR2 SYDVKM. The data derive from a study of CD8 T cells in Susac syndrome. Study background: Treatment at blood withdrawal was none, corticosteroids, or intravenous immunoglobulin alone in Susac syndrome patients.

The authors carried out high-throughput sequencing of TCR beta. They applied it to CD8+ and CD4+ T cells obtained from blood. It was negative isolation that provided the CD8+ and CD4+ T cells, whereas TEMRA cells were enriched by FACS. It was with random hexamers that roughly 0.45 to 1 ug RNA was reverse transcribed. The TCR beta CDR3 was amplified by immunoSEQ multiplex PCR across 54 Vbeta, 13 Jbeta. One entry per CDR3 protein results from TCRdb running MiXCR on the immunoSEQ multiplex PCR reads. Among approximately 260,000 distinct CDR3 sequences listed, 90% to 97% were seen once. Sequenced input: CD4+ T cells from PBMCs. The clonotype was recovered from a human donor with Susac syndrome. The chain joins TRBV28 to TRBJ2-3; possible D gene TRBD2, 5 bases. DNA for the CDR3: TGTGCCAGCAGTTTGCCGGGGAAGAGGACAGATACGCAGTATTTT. The encoded protein is CASSLPGKRTDTQYF.